Each of the 17 T cell receptor beta chains below was sequenced from the same sample in a study of blood T cell repertoires in COVID-19. Repertoires were generated with immunoSEQ multiplex PCR, while TCRdb's copy carries only in-frame clones and drops some. The table records some 140,000 clones, approximately 83% of them present only once. Sample: peripheral blood. Every receptor here comes from a woman of 80 years or more with acute or convalescent COVID-19.

This chain uses TRBV25-1 with TRBJ2-3; 7 bases are shared with TRBD2. The V gene's germline CDR1 is MGHDK and CDR2 SYGVNS. J gave up 3 bases and V 8 bases, and 14 bases lay outside the gene matches. This CDR3 is built from 16 residues. The CDR3 DNA is TGTGCCAGCGGGGGGGGATGGACCATTGATACAGATACGCAGTATTTT. This translates into CASGGGWTIDTDTQYF.

This chain connects TRBV5-1 to TRBJ1-1; maybe TRBD1 (5 bases). CDR3 size: 17 residues. Trimming took off 0 bases at V and 2 bases at J, with 17 bases between the two ends. The germline V gene encodes CDR1 SGHRS and CDR2 YFSETQ. In DNA, the CDR3 is TGCGCCAGCAGCTTGGCCGGACAAATCTCTCAAAACACTGAAGCTTTCTTT. Translated, it gives CASSLAGQISQNTEAFF.

The chain combines TRBV2 with TRBJ1-5, with 7 bases matching TRBD1. Germline values: CDR1 SNHLY, CDR2 FYNNEI. V lost 9 bases, J lost 3 bases, and 5 bases stayed unmatched. CDR3 length equals 13 residues. This CDR3 is CARNRGFNQPQHF. In nucleotides, the CDR3 is TGTGCCAGAAACAGGGGTTTCAATCAGCCCCAGCATTTT.

The V gene is TRBV25-1, the J gene TRBJ1-5; possibly TRBD1 for D (5 bases). The CDR3 sequence is 15 residues long. The germline gives CDR1 MGHDK, CDR2 SYGVNS. The V and J ends lost 4 bases and 1 base respectively, with 11 bases between them. CDR3 nucleotide sequence: TGTGCCAGCAGTGCCCCCTGGACAAGCAATCAGCCCCAGCATTTT. Translation gives CASSAPWTSNQPQHF.

This chain connects TRBV2 to TRBJ1-2; D is ambiguous. The V end lost 6 bases, the J end lost 5 bases, and 10 bases lay between the germline ends. Germline CDR1 SNHLY, CDR2 FYNNEI. The CDR3 sequence is 12 residues long. In DNA, the CDR3 is TGTGCCAGCAGCGAGGCTGGGTATGGCTACACCTTC. Translated, it gives CASSEAGYGYTF. Combining the CDR3 with reference TRBV2 and TRBJ1-2 gives the whole variable domain EPEVTQTPSHQVTQMGQEVILRCVPISNHLYFYWYRQILGQKVEFLVSFYNNEISEKSEIFDDQFSVERPDGSNFTLKIRSTKLEDSAMYFCASSEAGYGYTFGSGTRLTVV.

V gene TRBV6-4 combines with J gene TRBJ1-1, with TRBD1 matching 7 bases. In germline, CDR1 is MRHNA, CDR2 SNTAGT. The CDR3 runs 15 residues. Trimming at V came to 4 bases and at J to 0 bases, leaving 5 bases not matched to a gene. As DNA, the CDR3 is TGTGCCAGCAGTGCCTCGGGACAGATGAACACTGAAGCTTTCTTT. Translation: CASSASGQMNTEAFF.

The V gene is TRBV6-5, the J gene TRBJ2-3; TRBD2 agrees at 9 bases. With 5 bases clipped from V and 3 bases from J, the junction kept 6 bases outside the gene matches. Per germline, CDR1 MNHEY and CDR2 SVGAGI. The CDR3 runs to 15 residues. CDR3 protein: CASSLSGGRTDTQYF. CDR3 DNA sequence: TGTGCCAGCAGTCTTAGCGGGGGCCGAACAGATACGCAGTATTTT.

J is TRBJ2-7 and V is TRBV5-1; 7 bases are a match to TRBD1. The length of the CDR3 is 17 residues. With V trimmed by 1 base and J by 5 bases, 15 bases remained unmatched. CDR1 SGHRS and CDR2 YFSETQ come from the germline V gene. This CDR3 reads CASSLFYARDRENEQYF. CDR3 coding DNA: TGCGCCAGCAGCTTGTTTTATGCCCGAGACAGGGAGAACGAGCAGTACTTC. Using reference TRBV5-1 and TRBJ2-7 for the parts outside the CDR3, the full variable domain is KAGVTQTPRYLIKTRGQQVTLSCSPISGHRSVSWYQQTPGQGLQFLFEYFSETQRNKGNFPGRFSGRQFSNSRSEMNVSTLELGDSALYLCASSLFYARDRENEQYFGPGTRLTVT.

This clone was observed a single time. CDR3 amino acids: CASSFHREGTEAFF. The DNA for the CDR3 is TGTGCCAGCAGTTTCCACAGGGAGGGCACTGAAGCTTTCTTT. The chain links TRBV6-5 to TRBJ1-1; possibly TRBD1 for D (6 bases). Germline assignment: CDR1 MNHEY and CDR2 SVGAGI. V was cut by 4 bases and J by 4 bases, with 13 bases left in between. The CDR3 runs 14 residues.

The CDR3 region has the DNA TGCGCCAGCAGCCAAGAACTCTCGGGTCACCACTACAATGAGCAGTTCTTC. Translation gives CASSQELSGHHYNEQFF. This chain links TRBV4-3 with TRBJ2-1; D gene uncertain. Trimming took off 0 bases at V and 3 bases at J, with 15 bases between the two ends. This CDR3 spans 17 amino acids. Per the germline V gene, CDR1 is LGHNA and CDR2 is YSLEER.

This chain connects TRBV7-9 to TRBJ1-4; D not certain. Germline V gives CDR1 SEHNR, CDR2 FQNEAQ (reference sequence). Trimming removed 6 bases from V and 6 bases from J, with 23 bases in between. This CDR3 region has 17 residues. CDR3 protein: CASSLLEVRVWDEKLFF. As DNA, the CDR3 is TGTGCCAGCAGTTTATTGGAGGTGCGGGTGTGGGATGAAAAACTGTTTTTT.

The V gene is TRBV4-2, the J gene TRBJ1-5; TRBD1 matches at 8 bases. CDR1 is LGHNA, CDR2 YNFKEQ, per germline. CDR3 size: 17 residues. V trimming: 0 bases; J trimming: 4 bases; junction bases outside the gene matches: 8. CDR3 protein: CASSQDTDRGQNQPQHF. The CDR3 bases are TGTGCCAGCAGCCAAGATACAGACAGGGGACAAAATCAGCCCCAGCATTTT.

The V gene is TRBV10-3, the J gene TRBJ2-5, with 7 bases fitting TRBD1. Per the germline V gene, CDR1 is ENHRY and CDR2 is SYGVKD. V dropped 10 bases and J dropped 4; count of bases not matched to a gene: 15. The CDR3 covers 15 residues. This CDR3 reads CATGTATGPRETQYF. In nucleotides, the CDR3 is TGTGCCACCGGGACAGCCACGGGGCCAAGAGAGACCCAGTACTTC.

The chain has TRBV12-3 or TRBV12-4 and TRBJ2-3; D is possibly TRBD1 (5 bases). CDR3 length: 12 amino acids. V was trimmed by 3 bases and J by 5 bases, leaving 6 bases between them. The CDR3 sequence is CASSFRVDTQYF. For the CDR3, the DNA is TGTGCCAGCAGTTTCAGGGTAGATACGCAGTATTTT.

The rearrangement links TRBV19 to TRBJ1-1, with TRBD1 matching over 9 bases. The V gene's germline CDR1 is LNHDA and CDR2 SQIVND (reference sequence). With V trimmed by 5 bases and J by 5 bases, 3 bases remained unmatched. The CDR3 totals 13 residues. CDR3 nucleotides: TGTGCCAGTAGTGGGACAGGGAGGACTGAAGCTTTCTTT. Its translation is CASSGTGRTEAFF.

The CDR3: CASSFYGASKAFF. Here the CDR3 DNA reads TGTGCCAGCAGTTTTTATGGGGCTTCGAAGGCTTTCTTT. The chain joins TRBV12-3 or TRBV12-4 to TRBJ1-1; D may be TRBD1 (5 bases). CDR3 length: 13 residues. V lost 3 bases to trimming and J lost 11 bases, with 16 bases between them.

This chain uses TRBV5-4 with TRBJ2-3; D is undetermined. V lost 4 bases and J lost 2, with 14 bases in between. CDR3 size: 15 residues. Germline CDR1 and CDR2: SGHNT and YYREEE (reference sequence). Written as DNA, the CDR3 is TGTGCCAGCAGCGTAGCCGGAACGGTCACAGATACGCAGTATTTT. Translated, it gives CASSVAGTVTDTQYF.